Listed here is a single TCR beta chain. Which antigen it targets is not known. Base qualities are missing; no much larger clone stands one base away. This record belongs to a study of PD-L1 blockade in urothelial cancer (dated by TCRdb to about 2017). General notes on the study: Every patient began therapy at some point between 2013 and 2015 and was given atezolizumab 1,200 mg intravenously every 3 weeks. Blood samples yielded a median of around 150,000 T cells and tens of thousands of unique TCRs, with median clonality roughly 0.085. Durable clinical benefit was achieved by nine patients but not by the remaining 20. Durable clinical benefit was defined as a progression-free survival longer than 6 months, and TCR features were additionally tested against progression-free survival and overall survival. Patients had an ECOG performance status of 0 or 1 and had received between 0 and 3 prior chemotherapy regimens. An exploratory multi-omic analysis was conducted of the somatic, immune and clinical correlates of response to PD-L1 blockade with atezolizumab in urothelial cancer. About 85% of the roughly 29 patients were males with bladder-origin urothelial cancer, and about 60% of the roughly 29 reported a prior smoking history. Pretreatment blood TCR-seq was available for under 35 patients, at least one posttreatment blood collection was obtained for around 25 patients, and tumor TCR-seq was available for around 25 patients. Blood samples were analyzed at 3 weeks after treatment start (second dose) and at 6 weeks after treatment start. TCR sequencing covered pretreatment tumor samples and matched, serially collected peripheral blood taken before and after atezolizumab treatment. Whole exome sequencing and RNA sequencing of pretreatment tumors were performed alongside TCR sequencing in the same patients.

In the germline V gene, CDR1 corresponds to SQVTM and CDR2 to ANQGSEA. There are 13 amino acids in the CDR3, from cysteine to phenylalanine inclusive. Solely the CDR3 DNA is kept, with 39 bases framed from the first base. V ends up 4 bases short and J 5 bases short, with an unmatched junction base count of 7. Synthetic TCR analog templates were spiked into each PCR so that absolute template abundance could be estimated from read counts. Using the immunoSEQ assay, TCRbeta CDR3 regions were amplified from genomic DNA with bias-controlled V and J gene primers. Sequencing of rearranged TCRbeta segments was done at approximately 20X coverage. Regarding the original processing steps: Sequencing errors were corrected by clustering and CDR3s were annotated against IMGT to assign V, D and J genes. Downstream analyses used only productive TCRbeta rearrangements, leaving out any out-of-frame or stop-codon sequences. Clonality was calculated as one minus the Shannon entropy normalized by the log of the number of unique productive sequences. Fisher's exact test with Benjamini-Hochberg correction, at a threshold of adjusted p below 0.01, was used to find clones that differed between time points or between blood and tumor. Imported from immuneACCESS, the table was reduced by TCRdb to in-frame sequences with V and J called. These copies leave out some clones; in studies compared against another copy, an unresolved V gene accounts for under half, and the cause of the remainder is not known. That table gives V, J and clone size, and the DNA gave D and trimming. The table for this sample lists tens of thousands of clones; approximately 80% of them were counted only once. The top ten constitute around 4.7% of the sample.

The cohort comprised roughly 30 patients with locally advanced or metastatic urothelial carcinoma treated at Memorial Sloan Kettering on a trial protocol. Peripheral blood mononuclear cells were collected pretreatment and during treatment, with between 1 and 8 total time points per patient. The Qiagen DNeasy Blood extraction kit was used to purify genomic DNA from total PBMCs and tumor samples. PBMCs were collected pretreatment and during treatment and were isolated and stored as previously described. The research as a whole found: Improved progression-free and overall survival was associated with having pretreatment peripheral blood TCR clonality below the median. Small sample size (n ≈ 30) and many exploratory analyses mean the results are intended to be hypothesis-generating. Among patients with durable benefit, tumor-associated TCR clones showed greater expansion in peripheral blood 3 weeks after treatment started (n ≈ 21, p = 0.022).

This sequence uses TRBV29-1 and TRBJ2-5, with 7 bases aligning to TRBD2. The clonotype was recovered from a man aged 65 to 79 with urothelial cancer. Sequenced here: PBMCs, sampled around atezolizumab (anti-PD-L1) treatment. The bases read TGCAGCGTTGCTAGCGGTGTAGTGGAGACCCAGTACTTC. This gives the protein CSVASGVVETQYF.